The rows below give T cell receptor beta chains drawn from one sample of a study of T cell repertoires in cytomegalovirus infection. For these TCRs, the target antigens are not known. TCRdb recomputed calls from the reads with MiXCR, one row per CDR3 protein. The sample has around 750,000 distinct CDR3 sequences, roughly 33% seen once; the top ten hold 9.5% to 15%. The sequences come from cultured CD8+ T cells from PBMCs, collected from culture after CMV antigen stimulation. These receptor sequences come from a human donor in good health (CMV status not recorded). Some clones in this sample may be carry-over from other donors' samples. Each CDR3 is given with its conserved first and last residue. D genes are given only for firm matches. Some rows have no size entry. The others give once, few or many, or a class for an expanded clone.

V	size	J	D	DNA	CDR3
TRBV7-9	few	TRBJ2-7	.	TGTGCCAGCAGCTCACCACCCAGGGGGGCCTACGAGCAGTACTTC	CASSSPPRGAYEQYF
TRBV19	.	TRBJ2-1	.	TGTGCCAGTAGTCCCTCGGGCGGAAGCAATGAGCAGTTCTTC	CASSPSGGSNEQFF
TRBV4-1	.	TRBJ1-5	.	TGCGCCAGCAGCCAAGAGACGGCAGAGCTTCAGCCCCAGCATTTT	CASSQETAELQPQHF
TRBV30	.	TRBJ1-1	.	TGTGCCTGGAGTTGGCCGGGTGTGAACACTGAAGCTTTCTTT	CAWSWPGVNTEAFF
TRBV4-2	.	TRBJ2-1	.	TGTGCCAGCAGCCATTGGGGTCTTGAGCAGTTCTTC	CASSHWGLEQFF
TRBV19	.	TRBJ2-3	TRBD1	TGTGCCAGTAGTATCCCCTGGACAGGGACAGATACGCAGTATTTT	CASSIPWTGTDTQYF
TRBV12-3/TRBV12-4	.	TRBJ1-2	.	TGTGCCAACAGTTTCCCCCCTGATGGCTACACCTTC	CANSFPPDGYTF
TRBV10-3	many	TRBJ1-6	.	TGTGCCATCAGTGAGTCGGGGGACAACCTCGGGGCGGTTAGAAATTCACCCCTCCACTTT	CAISESGDNLGAVRNSPLHF
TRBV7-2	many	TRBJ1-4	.	TGTGCCAGCAGCTTAACCAGGGGTAATGAAAAACTGTTTTTT	CASSLTRGNEKLFF
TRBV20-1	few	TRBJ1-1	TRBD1	TGCAGTGCCTTACTTAGATACACTTTACAGGGGGGGAATTTGAACACTGAAGCTTTCTTT	CSALLRYTLQGGNLNTEAFF
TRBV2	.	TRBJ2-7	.	TGTGCCAGCGACCAGGGGGGGGCTGATTGGCACGAGCAGTACTTC	CASDQGGADWHEQYF
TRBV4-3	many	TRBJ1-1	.	TGCGCCAGCAGCCAAGACAGGGGTCGCACTGAAGCTTTCTTT	CASSQDRGRTEAFF
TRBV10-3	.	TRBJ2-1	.	TGTGCCATCAGTGAGGGGGGTACCAATGAGCAGTTCTTC	CAISEGGTNEQFF
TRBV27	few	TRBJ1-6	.	TGTGCCAGCAGTTTGGGCAACAATTCACCCCTCCACTTT	CASSLGNNSPLHF
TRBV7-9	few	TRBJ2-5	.	TGTGCCAGCAGCCCGGCCTACCAAGAGACCCAGTACTTC	CASSPAYQETQYF
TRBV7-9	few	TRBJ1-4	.	TGTGCCAGCAGCCCGAGGTCACAGAGTGCTGAAAAACTGTTTTTT	CASSPRSQSAEKLFF